The 7 T cell receptor beta chains given below trace back to one sample, sequenced in a study of control samples from healthy donors and cancer patients. Profiled with immunoSEQ multiplex PCR; TCRdb holds only in-frame clones, not every one. The table includes fewer than 130,000 clones, approximately 90% detected once. The source material was PBMCs. The origin of the receptors is a woman aged 55-70 years with lung cancer.

This clone has a single count. The chain carries TRBV24-1 and TRBJ2-2; TRBD2 aligns across 7 bases. V shed 3 bases, J shed 0 bases, and the junction held 3 bases outside the gene matches. The germline V gene has CDR1 KGHDR and CDR2 SFDVKD. The CDR3 runs 16 residues. The CDR3 sequence: CATSDPSGTNTGELFF. The CDR3 DNA sequence: TGTGCCACCAGTGATCCTAGCGGAACGAACACCGGGGAGCTGTTTTTT.

The chain uses TRBV5-1 and TRBJ2-5; 12 nucleotides match TRBD2. The CDR3 extends over 16 amino acids. Looked up from germline, CDR1 is SGHRS and CDR2 is YFSETQ. J gave up 2 bases and V 2 bases, and 4 bases lay outside the gene matches. The CDR3 here is CASSLELAGGQETQYF. CDR3 nucleotides: TGCGCCAGCAGCTTAGAACTAGCGGGAGGTCAAGAGACCCAGTACTTC.

The rearrangement links TRBV29-1 to TRBJ1-2; 12 bases are a match to TRBD1. The germline V gene encodes CDR1 SQVTM and CDR2 ANQGSEA. With V trimmed by 3 bases and J by 6 bases, 5 bases remained unmatched. The CDR3 sequence is 14 residues long. CDR3 in amino acids: CSVDWDRGPHGYTF. The CDR3 nucleotides are TGCAGCGTTGATTGGGACAGGGGGCCTCATGGCTACACCTTC.

This sequence joins TRBV12-3 or TRBV12-4 and TRBJ2-1; no clear D gene. This CDR3 contains 12 residues. Trimming stripped 1 base from V and 10 bases from J, with 8 bases between. The CDR3 region has the DNA TGTGCCAGCAGTTTAGGGCTATCAGAGCAGTTCTTC. It specifies CASSLGLSEQFF.

V gene TRBV29-1 combines with J gene TRBJ1-2, with 8 bases identical to TRBD1. There are 11 residues in the CDR3. The ends lost 7 bases at V and 6 bases at J; junction bases unmatched: 4. Germline CDR1 is SQVTM and CDR2 is ANQGSEA. The CDR3 is CSALTGDGYTF. Here the CDR3 DNA reads TGCAGCGCTCTGACAGGGGATGGCTACACCTTC. Looking up the rest from reference TRBV29-1 and TRBJ1-2 gives the full variable domain: SAVISQKPSRDICQRGTSLTIQCQVDSQVTMMFWYRQQPGQSLTLIATANQGSEATYESGFVIDKFPISRPNLTFSTLTVSNMSPEDSSIYLCSALTGDGYTFGSGTRLTVV.

V gene TRBV2 combines with J gene TRBJ1-4; D uncertain. Per the germline V gene, CDR1 is SNHLY and CDR2 is FYNNEI. CDR3 length: 15 amino acids. Trimming pared 2 bases from V and 5 bases from J, leaving 12 bases between. For the CDR3, the DNA is TGTGCCAGCAGTGAATTGGGCATCGGGAATGAAAAACTGTTTTTT. Residues: CASSELGIGNEKLFF.

DNA of the CDR3: TGTGCCAGCAGCTTGGTGGGACTAGCGGGGGGATTTCAAGAGACCCAGTACTTC. Translating gives CASSLVGLAGGFQETQYF. The chain uses TRBV5-5 and TRBJ2-5; 15 positions agree with TRBD2. The CDR3 is 18 amino acids. Germline lookup yields CDR1 SGHKS and CDR2 YYEKEE (reference sequence). With V trimmed by 0 bases and J by 2 bases, 5 bases remained unmatched.